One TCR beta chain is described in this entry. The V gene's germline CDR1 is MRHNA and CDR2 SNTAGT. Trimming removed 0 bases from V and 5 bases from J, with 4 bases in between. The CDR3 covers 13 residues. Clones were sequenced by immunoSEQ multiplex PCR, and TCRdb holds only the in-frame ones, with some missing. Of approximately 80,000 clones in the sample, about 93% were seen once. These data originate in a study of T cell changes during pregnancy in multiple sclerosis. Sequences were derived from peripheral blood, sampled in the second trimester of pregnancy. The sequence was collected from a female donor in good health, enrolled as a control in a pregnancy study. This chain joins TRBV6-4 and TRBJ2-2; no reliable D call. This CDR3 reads CASSDSQTGELFF. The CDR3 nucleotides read TGTGCCAGCAGTGACTCACAGACCGGGGAGCTGTTTTTT.